The clone carrying this TCR beta chain was found a few times. Its antigen is unknown. This entry belongs to a study of identical twins. Unique molecular identifiers were present on the cDNA, which also gained a universal primer site by template switching. Using its own MiXCR run on the 5' RACE reads, TCRdb lists one record per CDR3 protein. The sample comprises a few hundred thousand distinct CDR3 sequences, approximately 8.3% of which are singletons, and about 3% rests with the top ten. Looked up from germline, CDR1 is SEHNR and CDR2 is FQNEAQ (reference sequence). The CDR3 has 15 residues. The V end was cut by 5 bases, the J end by 0 bases, with 11 bases between. Study results and limitations: Out-of-frame alpha sequences shared between twins exhibited an excess of low generation probability. Partial confounding of zero-insertion analyses by invariant MAIT and iNKT cells was possible. Insertion counts were lower in abundant cord blood beta clonotypes, a trend that memory repertoires did not show.

This sample also appeared in a second study, on yellow fever vaccine responses in identical twins.

The chain uses TRBV7-9 and TRBJ1-5; D not resolved. The TCR comes from a woman aged 18-30 years in good health. The specimen was CD8+ T cells sorted from blood. CDR3 bases: TGTGCCAGCAGCGACGGACGGTATAGCAATCAGCCCCAGCATTTT. It yields the protein CASSDGRYSNQPQHF.